The T cell receptor beta chain described here comes from a study of cytomegalovirus exposure and HLA in healthy donors. Study conclusions and caveats: CMV serostatus was the sole immune exposure information available. A later analysis reportedly found fewer N-insertions in an Asian-associated ancestry cluster than the approximately 700-donor mean. A later analysis associated 16,951 TCR beta sequences with HLA alleles at a 0.05 false discovery rate.

In the PCR, 60 Vbeta and 13 Jbeta primers were used. Data came from immunoSEQ multiplex PCR; TCRdb stores just in-frame clones and leaves some out. Of hundreds of thousands of clones listed, 75% to 80% are singletons. This clone was counted a single time. Its antigen is still unknown. The TCR originated in a man younger than 35 in good health and CMV-seronegative. The source material was PBMCs.

CDR3 nucleotides: TGTGCCAGCACCAACCGGGACAGGAATAATTCACCCCTCCACTTT. Translating gives CASTNRDRNNSPLHF. The chain joins TRBV2 to TRBJ1-6; 8 bases match TRBD1. The CDR3 length is 15 residues. V was pared by 7 bases and J by 5 bases, with 7 bases of the junction left unmatched. Per the germline V gene, CDR1 is SNHLY and CDR2 is FYNNEI. Combining the CDR3 with reference TRBV2 and TRBJ1-6 gives the whole variable domain EPEVTQTPSHQVTQMGQEVILRCVPISNHLYFYWYRQILGQKVEFLVSFYNNEISEKSEIFDDQFSVERPDGSNFTLKIRSTKLEDSAMYFCASTNRDRNNSPLHFGNGTRLTVT.